This TCR beta chain was documented in a study of shared clonotypes between healthy human individuals. Looking at the study overall: Each donor's CD4 naive and CD4 memory cells filled three plates apiece, CD8 naive two, and CD8 memory one. Study-level points and caveats: The four-donor shared clonotypes exceeded non-shared clonotypes in generation probability, with non-shared ones scoring lower.

Comments on this clone: Its antigen is unidentified.

CDR1 is MNHEY and CDR2 is SVGAGI in the germline V gene. This CDR3 is built from 15 residues. V was trimmed by 6 bases and J by 0 bases, leaving 12 bases between them. Template for every sorted-subset replicate PCR totaled approximately 0.2 ug DNA, 25,000 to 35,000 T cell genomes. Only in-frame clones appear in the TCRdb table, and some are missing; sequencing was by immunoSEQ multiplex PCR. The sample shows approximately 2,200,000 clones, about 92% of them seen only once. CD8 cells classed as naive were CD45RO-negative and positively selected for CCR7, excluding terminally differentiated effector memory CD45RA+ cells. Each sample came from a Caucasian adult donor living in Nashville, Tennessee.

Sequenced input: naive CD8+ T cells from PBMCs. V gene TRBV6-5 combines with J gene TRBJ1-5; tentative D call: TRBD1 (5 bases). This TCR was sampled from a man aged 18 to 35 in good health. Some clones in this sample may be carry-over from other donors' samples. In DNA, the CDR3 is TGTGCCAGCAGGGAGGGGTCTTATAGCAATCAGCCCCAGCATTTT. Translating it yields CASREGSYSNQPQHF.